Listed here are 31 T cell receptor beta chains from one sample, sequenced in a study of shared T cell receptors in the human thymus (dated by TCRdb to 2020 to 2023). The receptor library was made with the immunoSEQ multiplex PCR assay. This immuneACCESS table, as held by TCRdb, lists in-frame sequences with V and J called but not all clones. Of the missing ones, under half trace to an unresolved V gene in checked studies; the others have no known cause. This sample has hundreds of thousands of clones in its table, and approximately 78% of those were observed once. Approximately 0.013% of the sample comes from the top ten. The data also belong to a second study, concerning human thymus T cells.

The sample taken for sequencing was thymocytes. The source is a boy in the first two years of life with a congenital heart defect. Donor details come from another sample of the same person, matched by shared clones.

This clone was recorded a few times. The chain's CDR3 is CASSSQEGRNIQYF. The DNA of the CDR3 is TGTGCCAGCAGTTCCCAGGAGGGAAGGAACATTCAGTACTTC. The J gene is TRBJ2-4, the V gene TRBV28, with D perhaps matching TRBD2 (6 bases). The germline CDR1 and CDR2 sequences are MDHEN and SYDVKM. CDR3 length equals 14 residues. Trimming took off 4 bases at V and 7 bases at J, with 14 bases between the two ends. The full variable domain, in which reference TRBV28 and TRBJ2-4 provide the parts outside the CDR3, is DVKVTQSSRYLVKRTGEKVFLECVQDMDHENMFWYRQDPGLGLRLIYFSYDVKMKEKGDIPEGYSVSREKKERFSLILESASTNQTSMYLCASSSQEGRNIQYFGAGTRLSVL.

The genes are TRBV7-2 and TRBJ2-7; a weak D match, TRBD1 (6 bases). CDR3 length: 14 amino acids. The germline CDR1 and CDR2 sequences are SGHTA and FQGNSA. Trimming shortened V by 4 bases and J by 4 bases, and 14 bases separated the two germline ends. The CDR3: CASSSPGQVYEQYF. CDR3 DNA sequence: TGTGCCAGCAGCTCCCCGGGACAAGTTTACGAGCAGTACTTC.

This chain uses TRBV14 with TRBJ2-1, with TRBD2 matching 9 bases. From germline, CDR1 is SGHDN and CDR2 FVKESK. V shed 4 bases, J shed 9 bases, and the junction held 13 bases outside the gene matches. CDR3 size: 16 residues. As DNA, the CDR3 is TGTGCCAGCAGCCGCCCCCCAGGGCGGGAGGGGGGTGAGCAGTTCTTC. This sequence encodes CASSRPPGREGGEQFF.

J is TRBJ2-1 and V is TRBV27; TRBD1 aligns across 9 bases. Germline assignment: CDR1 MNHEY and CDR2 SMNVEV (reference sequence). V was pared by 2 bases and J by 4 bases, with 12 bases of the junction left unmatched. CDR3 length: 18 amino acids. In DNA, the CDR3 is TGTGCCAGCAGTTTAAAGGGGAATAGGGGACAGGGATACAATGAGCAGTTCTTC. This gives the protein CASSLKGNRGQGYNEQFF.

This clone was recorded once. V gene TRBV15 combines with J gene TRBJ2-6, with D possibly TRBD1 on 5 matching bases. CDR3 length: 16 amino acids. Germline CDR1 reads LNHNV; CDR2 reads YYDKDF (reference sequence). V lost 9 bases and J lost 0, with 15 bases in between. Here the CDR3 reads CATWLGRPSGANVLTF. Written as DNA, the CDR3 is TGTGCCACTTGGTTGGGGCGGCCCTCTGGGGCCAACGTCCTGACTTTC.

This clone was recorded only once. The chain uses TRBV13 and TRBJ2-7; a weak D match, TRBD2 (6 bases). The CDR3 consists of 14 residues. V gave up 4 bases and J gave up 0 bases, with 10 bases separating them. Germline V gives CDR1 PRHDT, CDR2 FYEKMQ (reference sequence). The CDR3 here is CASSSRTNSYEQYF. Written as DNA, the CDR3 is TGTGCCAGCAGCTCCCGGACTAACTCCTACGAGCAGTACTTC.

The rearrangement joins TRBV27 to TRBJ1-4; TRBD1 matches 7 bases. The CDR3 spans 15 residues. CDR1 is MNHEY and CDR2 is SMNVEV in the germline V gene (reference sequence). The V segment lost 5 bases and the J segment 8 bases; nucleotides outside the gene matches: 11. This CDR3 reads CASSPGGTVGEKLFF. CDR3 coding DNA: TGTGCCAGCAGTCCCGGTGGGACAGTGGGAGAAAAACTGTTTTTT.

The genes are TRBV4-3 and TRBJ2-1; 7 bases are shared with TRBD1. Per germline, CDR1 LGHNA and CDR2 YSLEER. J lost 7 bases, V lost 4 bases, and 10 bases had no gene match. The CDR3 is made up of 15 amino acids. The CDR3 sequence is CASSPELLTGNEQFF. CDR3 nucleotides: TGCGCCAGCAGCCCGGAACTGTTGACAGGGAATGAGCAGTTCTTC.

This clone was found a few times. The gene calls are TRBV5-4 and TRBJ2-7; TRBD2 might be the D (5 bases). CDR1 and CDR2 from the germline V gene are SGHNT and YYREEE (reference sequence). The V gene lost 0 bases and the J gene lost 5 bases, with 18 bases spanning the gap. The CDR3 spans 16 residues. In nucleotides, the CDR3 is TGTGCCAGCAGCTTGGGCCCGCGGGCGGCGGAGGACGAGCAGTACTTC. As protein: CASSLGPRAAEDEQYF. The variable domain in full, with the rest retrieved from reference TRBV5-4 and TRBJ2-7, is ETGVTQSPTHLIKTRGQQVTLRCSSQSGHNTVSWYQQALGQGPQFIFQYYREEENGRGNFPPRFSGLQFPNYSSELNVNALELDDSALYLCASSLGPRAAEDEQYFGPGTRLTVT.

V gene TRBV5-4 combines with J gene TRBJ2-3, with 12 bases fitting TRBD2. The germline V gene has CDR1 SGHNT and CDR2 YYREEE (reference sequence). Trimming cost V 3 bases and J 5 bases; bases outside gene matches: 1. The CDR3 has 14 amino acids. CDR3 protein: CASSSGLAGDTQYF. The CDR3 DNA sequence: TGTGCCAGCAGCTCGGGACTAGCGGGAGATACGCAGTATTTT.

The gene calls are TRBV28 and TRBJ2-1, with 8 bases fitting TRBD2. Germline V gene lookup returns CDR1 MDHEN and CDR2 SYDVKM. The CDR3 covers 16 residues. Unmatched junction bases numbered 8, after V lost 3 bases and J lost 4 bases. The CDR3 is CASSFPGRGLYNEQFF. CDR3 nucleotide sequence: TGTGCCAGCAGTTTCCCCGGGAGGGGGTTATACAATGAGCAGTTCTTC.

V is TRBV28 and J is TRBJ2-7; 8 positions agree with TRBD1. This CDR3 has 17 amino acids. Germline loops: CDR1 MDHEN, CDR2 SYDVKM. V dropped 6 bases and J dropped 6; count of bases not matched to a gene: 19. CDR3 in DNA: TGTGCCAGCAGAGGATCTAAGGACAGGGCCCATCTTGGCGAGCAGTACTTC. This sequence encodes CASRGSKDRAHLGEQYF.

CDR3 DNA: TGCGCCAGCAGCCCCCGGGTAGGTCATGAGCAGTTCTTC. Encoded protein: CASSPRVGHEQFF. J is TRBJ2-1 and V is TRBV4-3; D call uncertain. Trimming stripped 4 bases from V and 8 bases from J, with 12 bases between. In germline, CDR1 is LGHNA, CDR2 YSLEER. This CDR3 is built from 13 residues.

This clone was seen more than once but under ten times. This chain joins TRBV5-4 and TRBJ2-7, with TRBD2 identical over 9 bases. With 0 bases clipped from V and 0 bases from J, the junction kept 10 bases outside the gene matches. The CDR3 is 18 amino acids. CDR1 and CDR2 from the germline V gene are SGHNT and YYREEE (reference sequence). Here the CDR3 DNA reads TGTGCCAGCAGCTTGGAAGTAGGGCCTAGCGGGAACTCCTACGAGCAGTACTTC. Translation: CASSLEVGPSGNSYEQYF.

This clone was counted a few times. The chain has TRBV6-1 and TRBJ2-2, with D tentatively TRBD2 (6 bases). CDR3 length: 15 amino acids. The V end was cut by 7 bases, the J end by 7 bases, with 19 bases between. From germline, CDR1 is MNHNS and CDR2 SASEGT. CDR3: CASTYRGSGGGELFF. The CDR3 DNA sequence: TGTGCCAGCACCTACCGGGGGTCTGGCGGCGGGGAGCTGTTTTTT.

V and J are TRBV19 and TRBJ2-2; 7 nucleotides agree with TRBD2. The CDR3 extends over 15 amino acids. J gave up 4 bases and V 1 base, and 3 bases lay outside the gene matches. Germline V gene lookup returns CDR1 LNHDA and CDR2 SQIVND (reference sequence). The CDR3 loop reads CASSIALALTGELFF. The CDR3 DNA is TGTGCCAGTAGTATAGCACTAGCGCTCACCGGGGAGCTGTTTTTT.

The chain couples TRBV7-9 to TRBJ2-7; 7 nucleotides line up with TRBD1. The CDR3 is 15 amino acids. Germline CDR1 and CDR2: SEHNR and FQNEAQ (reference sequence). V shed 4 bases, J shed 2 bases, and the junction held 8 bases outside the gene matches. CDR3 nucleotides: TGTGCCAGCAGCTCTAAAGACAGGGAACCCTACGAGCAGTACTTC. Its translation: CASSSKDREPYEQYF.

The chain carries TRBV5-1 and TRBJ1-4, with unresolved D. Deletions cut 3 bases from V and 7 bases from J, with 16 bases between. The length of the CDR3 is 15 residues. CDR1 and CDR2 (germline): SGHRS, YFSETQ. For the CDR3, the DNA is TGCGCCAGCAGCTACGAGCGGGGAAAGGGTGAAAAACTGTTTTTT. This codes for CASSYERGKGEKLFF.

The V call is TRBV11-2, the J call TRBJ1-2, with D perhaps TRBD1 (5 bases). This CDR3 has 12 residues. V was shortened by 4 bases and J by 5 bases, with 8 bases between the two germline ends. Germline V gene lookup returns CDR1 SGHAT and CDR2 FQNNGV. CDR3 loop: CASSSRQYGYTF. The CDR3 coding sequence is TGTGCCAGCAGCTCCCGACAGTATGGCTACACCTTC.

This clone was counted a single time. The sample contains more than one DNA sequence encoding this CDR3. This chain uses TRBV6-6 with TRBJ1-1; 7 nucleotides align to TRBD1. Germline CDR1 is MNHNY and CDR2 is SVGAGI (reference sequence). V lost 5 bases and J lost 5; bases outside the gene matches: 8. CDR3 length: 14 residues. As DNA, the CDR3 is TGTGCCAGCAGTCCCGACAGGGTGGGTACTGAAGCTTTCTTT. Translated, it gives CASSPDRVGTEAFF.

CDR3 coding DNA: TGTGCCAGCAGCTCGGACAGGGGGGAAGGTATAGGGTGGTGGAACACTGAAGCTTTCTTT. Translation gives CASSSDRGEGIGWWNTEAFF. V is TRBV13 and J is TRBJ1-1; 10 positions agree with TRBD1. Unmatched junction bases numbered 18, after V lost 4 bases and J lost 1 base. The CDR3 extends over 20 amino acids. The germline V gene encodes CDR1 PRHDT and CDR2 FYEKMQ (reference sequence).

The chain joins TRBV5-1 to TRBJ1-2, with TRBD1 identical over 7 bases. The CDR3 is made up of 13 amino acids. Germline V gene lookup returns CDR1 SGHRS and CDR2 YFSETQ. V was clipped by 6 bases and J by 2 bases; unmatched bases: 4. The CDR3 nucleotides are TGCGCCAGCAACGAGGGACAGAACTATGGCTACACCTTC. This codes for CASNEGQNYGYTF.

The V call is TRBV7-9, the J call TRBJ2-3; 9 nucleotides align to TRBD2. Trimming took 5 bases from V and 2 from J; bases not matched to a gene: 8. CDR1 and CDR2 (germline): SEHNR, FQNEAQ (reference sequence). The CDR3 runs to 16 residues. The CDR3 sequence: CASSQISGSITDTQYF. The CDR3 region has the DNA TGTGCCAGCAGCCAAATTAGCGGGAGTATCACAGATACGCAGTATTTT.

V gene TRBV28 combines with J gene TRBJ1-2; possible D gene TRBD1, 6 bases. V was shortened by 3 bases and J by 13 bases, with 21 bases between the two germline ends. CDR3 length: 14 residues. CDR1 and CDR2 from the germline V gene are MDHEN and SYDVKM. The CDR3 sequence: CASSLPRTVPACTF. DNA of the CDR3: TGTGCCAGCAGTTTGCCAAGGACAGTTCCCGCTTGCACCTTC.

This sequence joins TRBV11-2 and TRBJ2-1; TRBD2 agrees at 9 bases. CDR3 length: 16 residues. CDR1 is SGHAT, CDR2 FQNNGV, per germline. The junction had 7 bases not matched to a gene; V was cut back by 1 base and J by 6 bases. The CDR3 is CASSLGVSGSSNEQFF. The CDR3 region has the DNA TGTGCCAGCAGCTTAGGAGTTAGCGGGAGTTCCAATGAGCAGTTCTTC.

The CDR3 protein is CASSGGQASSYEQYF. CDR3 DNA sequence: TGTGCCAGCAGCGGGGGACAGGCCAGCTCCTACGAGCAGTACTTC. V and J are TRBV11-2 and TRBJ2-7, with 8 bases identical to TRBD1. The CDR3 has 15 amino acids. J was trimmed by 0 bases and V by 5 bases; bases with no gene match: 6. Germline V gives CDR1 SGHAT, CDR2 FQNNGV. The variable domain in full, completed from reference TRBV11-2 and TRBJ2-7, reads EAGVAQSPRYKIIEKRQSVAFWCNPISGHATLYWYQQILGQGPKLLIQFQNNGVVDDSQLPKDRFSAERLKGVDSTLKIQPAKLEDSAVYLCASSGGQASSYEQYFGPGTRLTVT.

The chain combines TRBV5-6 with TRBJ2-3, with 8 bases aligning to TRBD1. The V and J ends lost 4 bases and 2 bases, in that order; junction bases with no gene match: 6. The germline gives CDR1 SGHDT, CDR2 YYEEEE. CDR3 size: 15 residues. CDR3 loop: CASSTDRGTTDTQYF. The CDR3 bases are TGTGCCAGCAGCACTGACAGGGGCACCACAGATACGCAGTATTTT.

This chain links TRBV5-8 with TRBJ2-7; no definite D call. CDR1 and CDR2 (germline): SGHTS, YDEGEE. V shed 1 base and J shed 2 bases, with 7 bases lying between them. The CDR3 covers 13 residues. CDR3 residues: CASSLNGTYEQYF. The CDR3 DNA follows: TGTGCCAGCAGCTTGAATGGCACCTACGAGCAGTACTTC.

This sequence joins TRBV27 and TRBJ2-1; TRBD2 matches at 8 bases. Germline V lookup: CDR1 MNHEY, CDR2 SMNVEV (reference sequence). The CDR3 runs 11 residues. The junction had 5 bases not matched to a gene; V was cut back by 4 bases and J by 15 bases. The DNA for the CDR3 is TGTGCCAGCAGTTCCCGGACTAGCCTGTTCTTC. Its translation is CASSSRTSLFF.

The gene calls are TRBV28 and TRBJ2-7; TRBD2 agrees at 11 bases. The CDR3 has 16 residues. Per the germline V gene, CDR1 is MDHEN and CDR2 is SYDVKM. With V trimmed by 2 bases and J by 3 bases, 6 bases remained unmatched. As DNA, the CDR3 is TGTGCCAGCAGTTTACCCCGGACTAGCGGGCTCTACGAGCAGTACTTC. Its protein product is CASSLPRTSGLYEQYF.

The chain uses TRBV7-2 and TRBJ2-7; 7 bases map to TRBD2. The CDR3 covers 12 residues. Losses at the gene ends were 11 bases for V and 5 bases for J; bases not matched to a gene: 9. The germline gives CDR1 SGHTA, CDR2 FQGNSA. This CDR3 is CAPRGESNEQYF. For the CDR3, the DNA is TGTGCCCCCCGGGGGGAGTCCAACGAGCAGTACTTC. The full variable domain, its missing parts supplied by reference TRBV7-2 and TRBJ2-7, is GAGVSQSPSNKVTEKGKDVELRCDPISGHTALYWYRQSLGQGLEFLIYFQGNSAPDKSGLPSDRFSAERTGGSVSTLTIQRTQQEDSAVYLCAPRGESNEQYFGPGTRLTVT.